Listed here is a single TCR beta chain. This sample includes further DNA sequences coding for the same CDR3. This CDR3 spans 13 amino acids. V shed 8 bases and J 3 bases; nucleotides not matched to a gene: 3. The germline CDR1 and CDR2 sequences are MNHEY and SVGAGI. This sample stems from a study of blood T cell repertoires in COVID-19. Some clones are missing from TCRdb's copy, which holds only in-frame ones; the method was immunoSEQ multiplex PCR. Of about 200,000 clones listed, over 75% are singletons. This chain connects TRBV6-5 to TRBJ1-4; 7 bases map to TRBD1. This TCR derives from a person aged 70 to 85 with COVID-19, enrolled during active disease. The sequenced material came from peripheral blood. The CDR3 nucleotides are TGTGCCAGCCTCGGGACAGCTAATGAAAAACTGTTTTTT. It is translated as CASLGTANEKLFF.